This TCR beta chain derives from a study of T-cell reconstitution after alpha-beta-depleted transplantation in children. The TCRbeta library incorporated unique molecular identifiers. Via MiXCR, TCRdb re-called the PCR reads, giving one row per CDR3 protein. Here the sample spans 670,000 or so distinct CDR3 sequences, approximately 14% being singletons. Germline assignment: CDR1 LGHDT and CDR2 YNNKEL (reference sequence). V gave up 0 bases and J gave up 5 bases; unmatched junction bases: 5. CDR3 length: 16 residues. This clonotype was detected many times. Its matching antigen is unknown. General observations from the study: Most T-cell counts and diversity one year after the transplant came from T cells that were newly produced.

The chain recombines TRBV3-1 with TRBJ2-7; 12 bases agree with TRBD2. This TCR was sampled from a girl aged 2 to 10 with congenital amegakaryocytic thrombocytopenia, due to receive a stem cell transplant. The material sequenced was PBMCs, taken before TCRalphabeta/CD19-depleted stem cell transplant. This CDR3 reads CASSQEGGLAGNEQYF. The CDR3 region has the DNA TGTGCCAGCAGCCAAGAAGGAGGACTAGCGGGAAACGAGCAGTACTTC.